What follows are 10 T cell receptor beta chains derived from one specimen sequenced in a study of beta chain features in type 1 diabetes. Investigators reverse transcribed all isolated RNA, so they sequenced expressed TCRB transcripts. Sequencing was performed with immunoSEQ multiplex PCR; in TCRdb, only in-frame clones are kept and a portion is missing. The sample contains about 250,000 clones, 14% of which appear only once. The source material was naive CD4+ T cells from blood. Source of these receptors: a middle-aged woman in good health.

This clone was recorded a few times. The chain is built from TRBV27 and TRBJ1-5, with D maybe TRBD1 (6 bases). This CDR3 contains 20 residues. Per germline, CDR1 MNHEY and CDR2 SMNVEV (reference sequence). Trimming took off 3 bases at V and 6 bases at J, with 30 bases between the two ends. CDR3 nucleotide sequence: TGTGCCAGCAGTTTTGCCGGACCCGGGACCCAGACCTTAGGGGGTCAGCCCCAGCATTTT. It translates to CASSFAGPGTQTLGGQPQHF.

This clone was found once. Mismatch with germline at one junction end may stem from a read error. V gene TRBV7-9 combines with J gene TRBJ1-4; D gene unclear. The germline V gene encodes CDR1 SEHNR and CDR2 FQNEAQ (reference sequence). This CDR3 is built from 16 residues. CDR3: CASSLGNTPTNEKLFF. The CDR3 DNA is TGTGCCAGCAGCTTAGGAAATACCCCAACTAATGAGAAACTGTTTTTT.

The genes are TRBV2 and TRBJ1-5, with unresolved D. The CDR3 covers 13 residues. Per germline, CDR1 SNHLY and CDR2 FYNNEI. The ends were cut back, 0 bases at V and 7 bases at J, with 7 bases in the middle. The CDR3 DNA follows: TGTGCCAGCAGTGAAGCGCGGGAACAGCCCCAGCATTTT. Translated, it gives CASSEAREQPQHF.

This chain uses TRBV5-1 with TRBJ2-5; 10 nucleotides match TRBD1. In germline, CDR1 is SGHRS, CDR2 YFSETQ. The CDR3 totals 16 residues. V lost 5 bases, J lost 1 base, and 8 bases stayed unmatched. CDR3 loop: CASSHRDRGPQETQYF. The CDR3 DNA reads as TGCGCCAGCAGTCACCGGGACAGGGGACCCCAAGAGACCCAGTACTTC.

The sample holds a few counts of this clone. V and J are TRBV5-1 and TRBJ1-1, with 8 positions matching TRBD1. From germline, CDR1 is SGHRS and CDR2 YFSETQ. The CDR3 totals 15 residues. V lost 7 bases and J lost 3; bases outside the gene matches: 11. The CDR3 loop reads CASSLPLDRDTEAFF. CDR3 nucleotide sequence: TGCGCCAGCTCCTTGCCCCTGGACAGGGACACTGAAGCTTTCTTT. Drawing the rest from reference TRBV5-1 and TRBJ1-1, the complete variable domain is KAGVTQTPRYLIKTRGQQVTLSCSPISGHRSVSWYQQTPGQGLQFLFEYFSETQRNKGNFPGRFSGRQFSNSRSEMNVSTLELGDSALYLCASSLPLDRDTEAFFGQGTRLTVV.

In nucleotides, the CDR3 is TGTGCCAGCAGCTCACAGGGAACGGCCGGGGAGCTGTTTTTT. This codes for CASSSQGTAGELFF. V gene TRBV11-2 combines with J gene TRBJ2-2; TRBD1 is a possible D gene (6 bases). The V end was cut by 4 bases, the J end by 6 bases, with 12 bases between. This CDR3 has 14 residues. Germline V CDR1 and CDR2: SGHAT, FQNNGV.

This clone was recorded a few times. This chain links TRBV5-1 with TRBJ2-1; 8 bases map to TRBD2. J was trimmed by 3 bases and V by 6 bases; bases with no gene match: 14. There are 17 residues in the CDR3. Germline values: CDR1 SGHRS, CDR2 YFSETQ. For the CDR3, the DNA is TGCGCCAGCATCCCGGGGGGGGACGGTTGGTTCTACAATGAGCAGTTCTTC. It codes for CASIPGGDGWFYNEQFF. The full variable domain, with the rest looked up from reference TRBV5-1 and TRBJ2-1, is KAGVTQTPRYLIKTRGQQVTLSCSPISGHRSVSWYQQTPGQGLQFLFEYFSETQRNKGNFPGRFSGRQFSNSRSEMNVSTLELGDSALYLCASIPGGDGWFYNEQFFGPGTRLTVL.

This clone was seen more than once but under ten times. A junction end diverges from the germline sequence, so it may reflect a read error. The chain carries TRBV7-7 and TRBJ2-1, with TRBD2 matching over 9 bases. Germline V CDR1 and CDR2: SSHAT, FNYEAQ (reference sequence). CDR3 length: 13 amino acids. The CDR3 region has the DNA TGTGCTAGCAGCGCGGGAGGGGGCAATGAGCAGTTCTTC. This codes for CASSAGGGNEQFF.

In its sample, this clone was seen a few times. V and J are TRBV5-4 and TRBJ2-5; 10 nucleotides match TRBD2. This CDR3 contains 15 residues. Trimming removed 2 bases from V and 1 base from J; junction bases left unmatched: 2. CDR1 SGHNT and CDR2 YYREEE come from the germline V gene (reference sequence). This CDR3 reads CASSLAGGPQETQYF. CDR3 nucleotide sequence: TGTGCCAGCAGCTTAGCGGGGGGGCCCCAAGAGACCCAGTACTTC.

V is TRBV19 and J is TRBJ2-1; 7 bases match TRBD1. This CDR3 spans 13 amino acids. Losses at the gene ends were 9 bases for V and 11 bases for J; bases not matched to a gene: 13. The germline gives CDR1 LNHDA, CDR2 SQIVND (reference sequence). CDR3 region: CASLEGGRGKQFF. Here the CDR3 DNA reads TGTGCCAGCTTAGAAGGGGGCCGGGGCAAGCAGTTCTTC.